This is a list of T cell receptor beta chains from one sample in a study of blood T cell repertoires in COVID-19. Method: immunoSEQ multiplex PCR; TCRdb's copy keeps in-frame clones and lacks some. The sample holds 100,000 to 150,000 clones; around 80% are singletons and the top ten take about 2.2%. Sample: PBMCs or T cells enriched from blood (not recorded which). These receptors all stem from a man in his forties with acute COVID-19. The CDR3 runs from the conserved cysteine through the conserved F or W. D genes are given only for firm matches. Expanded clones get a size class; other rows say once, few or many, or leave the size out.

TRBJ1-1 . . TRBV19 CASYGIMNTEAFF TGTGCCAGTTACGGTATCATGAACACTGAAGCTTTCTTT
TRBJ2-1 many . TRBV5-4 CASSLDRDLSYNEQFF TGTGCCAGCAGCTTGGACAGGGACCTTTCCTACAATGAGCAGTTCTTC
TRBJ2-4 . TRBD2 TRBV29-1 CSVVTSGNIQYF TGCAGCGTTGTTACTAGCGGGAACATTCAGTACTTC
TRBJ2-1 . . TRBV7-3 CASAFSALNSYNEQFF TGTGCCAGCGCCTTTAGCGCCCTGAACTCCTACAATGAGCAGTTCTTC
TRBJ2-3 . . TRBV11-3 CASSSDSLDTQYF TGTGCCAGCAGCTCGGACAGCCTAGATACGCAGTATTTT
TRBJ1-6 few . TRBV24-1 CATSRDWNSPLHF TGTGCCACCAGTCGAGATTGGAATTCACCCCTCCACTTT
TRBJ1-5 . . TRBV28 CASSRRRENQPQHF TGTGCCAGCAGCCGTAGACGGGAAAATCAGCCCCAGCATTTT
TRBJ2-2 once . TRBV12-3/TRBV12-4 CASSSQGSGELFF TGTGCCAGCAGTTCACAGGGCTCCGGGGAGCTGTTTTTT
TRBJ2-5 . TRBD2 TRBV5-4 CASSLAGEGTQYF TGTGCCAGCAGCTTGGCCGGGGAGGGGACCCAGTACTTC
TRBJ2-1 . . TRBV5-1 CASSLASESSYNEQFF TGCGCCAGCAGCCTTGCTAGCGAGAGCTCCTACAATGAGCAGTTCTTC
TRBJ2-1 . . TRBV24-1 CATQSSYNEQFF TGTGCCACACAGAGCTCCTACAATGAGCAGTTCTTC
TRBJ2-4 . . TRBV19 CASSAAVAKNIQYF TGTGCCAGTAGTGCGGCGGTAGCCAAAAACATTCAGTACTTC
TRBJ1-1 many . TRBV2 CASSELLNTEAFF TGTGCCAGCAGTGAACTGTTGAACACTGAAGCTTTCTTT
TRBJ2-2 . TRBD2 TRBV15 CATSRDRAGETGELFF TGTGCCACCAGCAGAGATCGTGCGGGAGAAACCGGGGAGCTGTTTTTT
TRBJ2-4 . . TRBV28 CASSFGESLGKNIQYF TGTGCCAGCAGTTTTGGGGAGAGCTTGGGCAAAAACATTCAGTACTTC
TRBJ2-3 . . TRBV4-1 CASSQERTGKTDTQYF TGCGCCAGCAGCCAAGAAAGAACAGGGAAAACAGATACGCAGTATTTT
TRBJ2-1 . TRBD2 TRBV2 CASSEEGLEQFF TGTGCCAGCAGTGAAGAGGGACTAGAGCAGTTCTTC
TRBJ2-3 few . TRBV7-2 CASSFYRGDTQYF TGTGCCAGCAGCTTTTACCGGGGGGATACGCAGTATTTT
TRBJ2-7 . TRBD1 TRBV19 CASRTDDRGYEQYF TGTGCCAGTAGAACGGATGACAGGGGCTACGAGCAGTACTTC
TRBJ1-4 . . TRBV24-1 CATSDLVPGRKLFF TGTGCCACCAGTGATCTCGTCCCTGGGAGAAAACTGTTTTTT
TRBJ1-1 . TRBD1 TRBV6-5 CASTPGTGSNTEAFF TGTGCCAGCACCCCCGGGACAGGGTCGAACACTGAAGCTTTCTTT
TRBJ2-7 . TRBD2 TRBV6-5 CASSYSGAGGGEQYF TGTGCCAGCAGTTACTCGGGAGCGGGAGGGGGAGAGCAGTACTTC
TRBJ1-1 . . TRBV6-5 CASSTTVGSFF TGTGCCAGCAGTACGACAGTAGGGTCTTTCTTT
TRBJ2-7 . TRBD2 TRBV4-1 CASSQAPRGGDYEQYF TGCGCCAGCAGCCAAGCCCCCCGGGGGGGGGATTACGAGCAGTACTTC
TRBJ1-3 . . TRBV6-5 CASSTGQDSGNTIYF TGTGCCAGCAGTACGGGACAAGACTCTGGAAACACCATATATTTT
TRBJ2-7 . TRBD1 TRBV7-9 CASSYQSGTVEQYF TGTGCCAGCAGCTACCAGTCCGGGACAGTCGAGCAGTACTTC
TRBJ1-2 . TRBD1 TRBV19 CASSTQTGAKGGYTF TGTGCCAGTAGTACCCAGACAGGGGCGAAGGGAGGCTACACCTTC
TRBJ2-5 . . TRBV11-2 CASSLAGATIQETQYF TGTGCCAGCTCGCTTGCAGGGGCCACAATCCAAGAGACCCAGTACTTC
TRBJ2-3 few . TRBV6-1 CASSEGGLRDTQYF TGTGCCAGCAGTGAAGGAGGCCTCCGGGATACGCAGTATTTT
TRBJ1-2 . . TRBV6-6 CASSPQGSNGYTF TGTGCCAGCAGTCCTCAGGGGAGCAATGGCTACACCTTC
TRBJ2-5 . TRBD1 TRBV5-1 CASSPTGVEGTQYF TGCGCCAGCAGCCCGACAGGGGTAGAAGGGACCCAGTACTTC
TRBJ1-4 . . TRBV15 CATSRDRTGINEKLFF TGTGCCACCAGCAGAGATCGCACAGGAATTAATGAAAAACTGTTTTTT
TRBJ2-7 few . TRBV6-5 CASREGQSYEQYF TGTGCCAGCAGGGAGGGGCAGTCCTACGAGCAGTACTTC
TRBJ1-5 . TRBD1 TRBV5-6 CASSLRRGQHNQPQHF TGTGCCAGCAGCTTAAGAAGGGGACAGCACAATCAGCCCCAGCATTTT
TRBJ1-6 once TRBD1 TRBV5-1 CASSWKVTGERNSPLHF TGCGCCAGCAGCTGGAAGGTGACAGGGGAAAGGAATTCACCCCTCCACTTT